This T cell receptor (beta chain) was sequenced for a study of cytotoxic CD8 clonotypes in ibrutinib-treated CLL (dated by TCRdb to the early 2020s). For the wider study: The cohort had 11 relapsed/refractory and some 15 treatment-naive patients; roughly 18 were IGHV unmutated. Responses were partial in some 24 patients and complete in 2; after median around 68 months follow-up, roughly 14 stayed in remission and 12 progressed. Samples at response were collected after a median of about 11 months of treatment, with a range of about 6 to 36 months. On average, each sample yielded 250,000 to 300,000 productive templates and about 95,000 productive rearrangements. Longitudinal samples were obtainable from about 30% of the roughly 86 participants in the trial. Cryopreserved peripheral blood mononuclear cells were collected before treatment, at response, and at either disease progression or sustained remission. Every remission and progressive disease sample was obtained while ibrutinib was still being received by the patients.

A MiSeq instrument was used for deep resolution sequencing, which targeted depths ranging from 1 in 1 million up to 1 in 200,000 T cells, with coverage averaging 10x for each clonotype. The immunoSEQ hsTCRB Kit was used to generate the TCR beta libraries. In the original analysis: The data were analyzed with ImmunoSEQ Analyzer and ImmunoSEQ Data Assistant, and V, D and J gene assignments followed IMGT definitions. Clonality, which ranges from 0 to 1, was calculated as one minus the normalized Shannon entropy of productive rearrangement frequencies. Only overrepresented clonotypes making up at least 0.05% of the repertoire of each patient were included in the public clonotype analysis. Repertoires from approximately 12 age-matched healthy donors in immuneACCESS were used as clonality controls. The table was pulled from immuneACCESS by TCRdb, which kept in-frame rearrangements only. Such tables lose some clones; where checked, under half of the loss comes from unresolved V genes, and the rest has no known cause. The DNA gave D and trimming, while V, J and clone size come from that table. In this sample the table shows approximately 130,000 clones, 80% to 85% of which occur a single time. The ten largest clones capture roughly 3.1% of the sample.

Overall study outcomes, separate from this receptor: Clonality rose at ibrutinib response, remained stable during sustained remission, and dropped back toward baseline at progression. At baseline, clonality was higher than in age-matched healthy donors and showed a strong correlation with circulating CD8+ T-cell counts. Sustained-remission and progressing patients did not have matched sampling times, and lymph node repertoires were not examined. Public clonotypes were found to be uncommon and were observed to contract or remain stable during treatment; the increase in clonality was shown to reflect expansion of private clonotypes at ibrutinib response.

Of note for this clone: The target of this receptor is not known. Base-call qualities are not available, and no considerably larger clone is one nucleotide away.

In light of the paper, this sample's time point label describes: roughly 2 years on ibrutinib. Roughly 2 micrograms of genomic DNA were extracted from cryopreserved PBMCs for TCR beta library preparation. Longitudinal blood samples from CLL patients on ibrutinib monotherapy were analyzed using high-throughput TCR beta sequencing. The patients took part in an open-label, single-center phase 2 trial of ibrutinib monotherapy. Sequences SGHNT (CDR1) and YYREEE (CDR2) are obtained from the germline V gene (reference sequence). The V end loses 0 bases and the J end loses 1 base, and a stretch of 5 bases separates them. The CDR3 holds 14 amino acids from the cysteine to the phenylalanine. The CDR3 DNA has 42 bases and is translated from base 1.

The sequence was collected from a human donor with chronic lymphocytic leukemia. The source was PBMCs, collected after 24 months of ibrutinib treatment. The sequence links TRBV5-4 to TRBJ1-3; no D segment can be confidently identified. The DNA reads TGTGCCAGCAGCTTGGACGGGTCTGGAAACACCATATATTTT. Its translation is CASSLDGSGNTIYF.